These 23 T cell receptor beta chains originate from one sample sequenced in a study of blood T cell repertoires in COVID-19. The data were produced by immunoSEQ multiplex PCR, yet TCRdb's version contains in-frame clones alone and is incomplete. The data hold some 240,000 clones, with around 85% observed a single time. Sequenced sample: peripheral blood. These TCRs come from a woman between 65 and 79 years old with COVID-19, enrolled during active disease.

The genes are TRBV9 and TRBJ1-1, with TRBD1 matching 12 bases. V trimming: 7 bases; J trimming: 4 bases; junction bases outside the gene matches: 11. Germline V gene sequence: CDR1 SGDLS, CDR2 YYNGEE. The CDR3 extends over 16 amino acids. CDR3 region: CASHAGTGGVGTEAFF. The CDR3 DNA reads as TGTGCCAGCCACGCCGGGACAGGGGGCGTTGGCACTGAAGCTTTCTTT.

This rearrangement joins TRBV5-1 to TRBJ2-3; no clear D. The CDR3 is 15 amino acids. The V gene's germline CDR1 is SGHRS and CDR2 YFSETQ. The V gene lost 0 bases and the J gene lost 2 bases, with 10 bases spanning the gap. The CDR3: CASSLGPIDTDTQYF. In DNA, the CDR3 is TGCGCCAGCAGCTTGGGGCCGATCGACACAGATACGCAGTATTTT.

This clone appeared a single time. The sample carries other DNA sequences with the same CDR3. The V and J genes are TRBV9 and TRBJ2-7; D ambiguous. The CDR3 loop spans 14 amino acids. Trimming took off 0 bases at V and 0 bases at J, with 7 bases between the two ends. Germline V CDR1 and CDR2: SGDLS, YYNGEE. The CDR3 DNA sequence: TGTGCCAGCAGCGTAGATCCGGGCTCCTACGAGCAGTACTTC. Encoded protein: CASSVDPGSYEQYF. Using reference TRBV9 and TRBJ2-7 for the parts outside the CDR3, the full variable domain is DSGVTQTPKHLITATGQRVTLRCSPRSGDLSVYWYQQSLDQGLQFLIQYYNGEERAKGNILERFSAQQFPDLHSELNLSSLELGDSALYFCASSVDPGSYEQYFGPGTRLTVT.

The chain uses TRBV2 and TRBJ1-5; 8 bases align to TRBD1. This CDR3 is built from 14 residues. Unmatched junction bases numbered 3, after V lost 4 bases and J lost 4 bases. From germline, CDR1 is SNHLY and CDR2 FYNNEI. As DNA, the CDR3 is TGTGCCAGCAGTGGGACAGGGTGGAATCAGCCCCAGCATTTT. This encodes CASSGTGWNQPQHF.

V gene TRBV11-3 combines with J gene TRBJ2-4; possible D gene TRBD2, 6 bases. Trimming left V 1 base short and J 0 bases short, with 7 bases between. The CDR3 sequence is 15 residues long. In germline, CDR1 is SGHNT, CDR2 YENEEA. CDR3 loop: CASSLGGVAKNIQYF. The DNA for the CDR3 is TGTGCCAGCAGCTTAGGGGGGGTAGCCAAAAACATTCAGTACTTC.

CDR3 residues: CASSLEGWSEAFF. CDR3 nucleotide sequence: TGCGCCAGCAGCTTGGAGGGGTGGTCTGAAGCTTTCTTT. The V call is TRBV5-1, the J call TRBJ1-1, with D possibly TRBD1 on 5 matching bases. This CDR3 has 13 residues. The ends were cut back, 0 bases at V and 6 bases at J, with 9 bases in the middle. CDR1 SGHRS and CDR2 YFSETQ come from the germline V gene.

The chain recombines TRBV7-2 with TRBJ2-1; 11 bases fit TRBD2. Trimming cost V 4 bases and J 13 bases; bases outside gene matches: 9. The V gene's germline CDR1 is SGHTA and CDR2 FQGNSA. The length of the CDR3 is 14 residues. DNA of the CDR3: TGTGCCAGCAGCTCAAGGAGCCTAGCGGGGGGACAGTTCTTC. Protein product: CASSSRSLAGGQFF.

This chain joins TRBV19 and TRBJ2-5; maybe TRBD1 (6 bases). The ends were cut back, 8 bases at V and 3 bases at J, with 19 bases in the middle. From germline, CDR1 is LNHDA and CDR2 SQIVND (reference sequence). The CDR3 loop spans 15 amino acids. The DNA of the CDR3 is TGTGCCAGTTCCAGGGGCAGGGGCTTGGAAGAGACCCAGTACTTC. Its translation is CASSRGRGLEETQYF.

The gene calls are TRBV30 and TRBJ1-4; D may be TRBD1 (5 bases). CDR3 length: 15 residues. The V gene lost 3 bases and the J gene lost 6 bases, with 17 bases spanning the gap. The germline V gene has CDR1 GTSNPN and CDR2 SVGIG (reference sequence). The CDR3 sequence: CAWSPDDRTDEKLFF. The CDR3 DNA sequence: TGTGCCTGGAGCCCCGATGACAGAACGGATGAAAAACTGTTTTTT.

This sequence joins TRBV5-6 and TRBJ2-5; 11 nucleotides line up with TRBD2. J was trimmed by 4 bases and V by 4 bases; bases with no gene match: 12. The CDR3 is 17 amino acids. CDR1 is SGHDT and CDR2 is YYEEEE in the germline V gene. CDR3 amino acids: CASSVRLSGGALETQYF. CDR3 bases: TGTGCCAGCAGCGTAAGACTTAGCGGGGGGGCATTAGAGACCCAGTACTTC. Variable domain in full (rest from reference TRBV5-6 and TRBJ2-5): DAGVTQSPTHLIKTRGQQVTLRCSPKSGHDTVSWYQQALGQGPQFIFQYYEEEERQRGNFPDRFSGHQFPNYSSELNVNALLLGDSALYLCASSVRLSGGALETQYFGPGTRLLVL.

The chain joins TRBV6-5 to TRBJ2-7; 7 positions agree with TRBD1. Germline values: CDR1 MNHEY, CDR2 SVGAGI. Trimming at V came to 8 bases and at J to 6 bases, leaving 13 bases not matched to a gene. The CDR3 has 14 amino acids. CDR3 coding DNA: TGTGCCAGCTCGTGGACCGGGACAGAAACCGAGCAGTACTTC. Translating gives CASSWTGTETEQYF.

This chain joins TRBV5-1 and TRBJ2-5; TRBD2 matches at 13 bases. This CDR3 contains 17 residues. Germline values: CDR1 SGHRS, CDR2 YFSETQ. The J segment lost 5 bases and the V segment lost 2 bases, leaving 9 bases of the junction unmatched. The CDR3 here is CASSLRLAGGDRETQYF. The DNA of the CDR3 is TGCGCCAGCAGCTTAAGACTAGCGGGGGGCGATAGGGAGACCCAGTACTTC.

The chain joins TRBV10-3 to TRBJ2-7; tentative D call: TRBD2 (6 bases). Trimming left V 6 bases short and J 1 base short, with 13 bases between. This CDR3 has 14 residues. The germline V gene has CDR1 ENHRY and CDR2 SYGVKD. The CDR3 spells CAIRLTGTSYEQYF. The CDR3, as DNA: TGTGCCATCAGGTTAACCGGGACTTCCTACGAGCAGTACTTC.

This chain joins TRBV5-4 and TRBJ1-1; TRBD1 might be the D (5 bases). The V end lost 2 bases, the J end lost 4 bases, and 15 bases lay between the germline ends. Germline assignment: CDR1 SGHNT and CDR2 YYREEE (reference sequence). The CDR3 is 15 amino acids. CDR3 DNA sequence: TGTGCCAGCAGCTTTCAACGGCAGGGCCCCACTGAAGCTTTCTTT. It yields the protein CASSFQRQGPTEAFF.

The rearrangement joins TRBV11-3 to TRBJ2-1; 7 bases agree with TRBD2. The CDR3 runs 14 residues. In germline, CDR1 is SGHNT, CDR2 YENEEA. The V segment lost 5 bases and the J segment 5 bases; nucleotides outside the gene matches: 6. The CDR3 DNA reads TGTGCCAGCAGCGATCTCACTAGCGACAATGAGCAGTTCTTC. Amino acids: CASSDLTSDNEQFF.

This chain connects TRBV10-3 to TRBJ2-1; 8 bases map to TRBD1. This CDR3 region has 15 residues. The trim removed 6 bases at V and 4 bases at J, leaving 8 bases unmatched. The germline gives CDR1 ENHRY, CDR2 SYGVKD. Written as DNA, the CDR3 is TGTGCCATCAGCGAGGACAGGGATAGATACAATGAGCAGTTCTTC. It encodes CAISEDRDRYNEQFF.

The rearrangement uses TRBV27 and TRBJ1-5, with 10 bases that match TRBD1. This CDR3 is built from 17 residues. V was clipped by 6 bases and J by 3 bases; unmatched bases: 11. CDR1 is MNHEY, CDR2 SMNVEV, per germline (reference sequence). The DNA of the CDR3 is TGTGCCAGCAGAGATACCGGACAGGGGGGTTACAATCAGCCCCAGCATTTT. It is translated as CASRDTGQGGYNQPQHF.

V gene TRBV2 combines with J gene TRBJ1-5, with 7 nucleotides matching TRBD1. Germline V gene lookup returns CDR1 SNHLY and CDR2 FYNNEI. After removal of 4 bases from V and 4 bases from J, the junction contained 10 bases not matched to a gene. The CDR3 consists of 16 residues. The CDR3 DNA reads as TGTGCCAGCAGTGGCCTCCGGGACAGCCGAAATCAGCCCCAGCATTTT. Its translation is CASSGLRDSRNQPQHF.

The genes are TRBV29-1 and TRBJ1-1, with D possibly matching TRBD1 (6 bases). The germline V gene has CDR1 SQVTM and CDR2 ANQGSEA. The germline V and J ends were trimmed by 7 bases and 0 bases, with 9 bases remaining between them. This CDR3 is built from 12 residues. CDR3 bases: TGCAGCGGCGGACAGTTGAACACTGAAGCTTTCTTT. Protein sequence: CSGGQLNTEAFF.

This chain connects TRBV2 to TRBJ1-2, with D possibly matching TRBD1 (6 bases). CDR3 length: 13 residues. Germline V lookup: CDR1 SNHLY, CDR2 FYNNEI. Trimming left V 3 bases short and J 4 bases short, with 9 bases between. Here the CDR3 reads CASSDNRAYGYTF. CDR3 sequence (DNA): TGTGCCAGCAGTGATAACAGGGCCTATGGCTACACCTTC.

This clone was detected once. The chain is built from TRBV7-2 and TRBJ2-3; 8 bases align to TRBD2. Germline values: CDR1 SGHTA, CDR2 FQGNSA. With V trimmed by 1 base and J by 0 bases, 3 bases remained unmatched. The CDR3 sequence is 16 residues long. CDR3 loop: CASSLVPGGSTDTQYF. The CDR3 coding sequence is TGTGCCAGCAGCTTAGTTCCGGGAGGGAGCACAGATACGCAGTATTTT.

This clone was observed a handful of times. The chain uses TRBV7-9 and TRBJ1-6; TRBD1 matches 9 bases. Germline V gene sequence: CDR1 SEHNR, CDR2 FQNEAQ (reference sequence). V gave up 5 bases and J gave up 11 bases; unmatched junction bases: 7. The CDR3 consists of 14 residues. The DNA for the CDR3 is TGTGCCAGCAGCCCAGGGACAGGGACTACACCCCTCCACTTT. It codes for CASSPGTGTTPLHF.

The V gene is TRBV9, the J gene TRBJ2-2; 10 bases are shared with TRBD1. The CDR3 extends over 15 amino acids. Germline values: CDR1 SGDLS, CDR2 YYNGEE. With 3 bases clipped from V and 5 bases from J, the junction kept 4 bases outside the gene matches. DNA for the CDR3: TGTGCCAGCAGCGAACGGACAGGGGGGACCGGGGAGCTGTTTTTT. This encodes CASSERTGGTGELFF.